The sequence of this T cell receptor (beta chain) was determined in a study of shared clonotypes between healthy human individuals. V lost 8 bases and J lost 5, with 21 bases in between. The CDR3 spans 15 residues. Germline V gives CDR1 LNHDA, CDR2 SQIVND (reference sequence). Profiling relied on immunoSEQ multiplex PCR, and the TCRdb table lists in-frame clones only, not all of them. The data show about 1.5 million clones, about 96% seen once. Sequenced material: naive CD4+ T cells sorted from blood. Specified subset: CD45RA+ positively selected. This TCR came from a man aged 30-40 years in good health. The chain is built from TRBV19 and TRBJ1-2; no reliable D call. The CDR3 region is CASHSGRPTNYGYTF. The CDR3 DNA follows: TGTGCCAGTCACTCTGGGCGCCCTACGAATTATGGCTACACCTTC.